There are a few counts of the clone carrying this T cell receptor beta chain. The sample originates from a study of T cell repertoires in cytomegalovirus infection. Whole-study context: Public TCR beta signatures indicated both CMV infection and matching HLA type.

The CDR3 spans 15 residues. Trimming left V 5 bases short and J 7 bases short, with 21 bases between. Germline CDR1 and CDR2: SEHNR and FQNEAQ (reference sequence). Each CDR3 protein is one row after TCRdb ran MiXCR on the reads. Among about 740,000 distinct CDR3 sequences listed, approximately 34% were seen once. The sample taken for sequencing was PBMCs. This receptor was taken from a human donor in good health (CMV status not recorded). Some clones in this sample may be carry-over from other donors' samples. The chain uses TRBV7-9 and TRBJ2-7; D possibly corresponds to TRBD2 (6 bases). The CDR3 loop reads CASSTRGSPGAEQYF. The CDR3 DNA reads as TGTGCCAGCAGCACCCGGGGTAGTCCGGGAGCGGAGCAGTACTTC.